This is a list of T cell receptor beta chains from one sample in a study of blood T cell repertoires in COVID-19. Sequencing was performed with immunoSEQ multiplex PCR; in TCRdb, only in-frame clones are kept and a portion is missing. The data hold fewer than 350,000 clones, with about 88% observed a single time. The source material was peripheral blood. The origin of the receptors is a woman in her 70s with COVID-19, enrolled during active disease. CDR3s include the opening cysteine and the closing phenylalanine or tryptophan. The order of the fields is J gene, clone size, D gene, V gene, CDR3 protein, CDR3 DNA. The D gene is left open where the match is weak. Expanded clones are given a class, and other clones once, few, many or no size at all.

J: TRBJ1-2; size: once; D: TRBD1; V: TRBV2; CDR3: CASNPDRGVYGYTF; DNA: TGTGCCAGCAACCCCGACAGGGGCGTCTATGGCTACACCTTC
J: TRBJ2-5; size: .; D: TRBD1; V: TRBV5-1; CDR3: CASSLQQGQETQYF; DNA: TGCGCCAGCAGCTTACAACAGGGGCAGGAGACCCAGTACTTC
J: TRBJ1-5; size: .; D: .; V: TRBV7-2; CDR3: CASSLAREPQHF; DNA: TGTGCCAGCAGCTTAGCCAGGGAGCCCCAGCATTTT
J: TRBJ2-7; size: .; D: .; V: TRBV7-9; CDR3: CASSLRSNDEQYF; DNA: TGTGCCAGCAGCCTTCGCAGTAATGACGAGCAGTACTTC
J: TRBJ1-2; size: .; D: TRBD1; V: TRBV6-5; CDR3: CASSLRTGDGYTF; DNA: TGTGCCAGCAGTTTAAGGACAGGGGACGGCTACACCTTC
J: TRBJ1-6; size: few; D: TRBD1; V: TRBV5-4; CDR3: CASSSATGGSYNSPLHF; DNA: TGTGCCAGCAGCTCCGCGACAGGGGGCTCCTATAATTCACCCCTCCACTTT
J: TRBJ2-5; size: .; D: .; V: TRBV30; CDR3: CAWSVYRVKQETQYF; DNA: TGTGCCTGGAGTGTATACAGGGTCAAACAAGAGACCCAGTACTTC
J: TRBJ2-1; size: once; D: TRBD1; V: TRBV7-3; CDR3: CASSLRGTEEWDEQFF; DNA: TGTGCCAGCAGCTTAAGAGGGACAGAAGAATGGGATGAGCAGTTCTTC
J: TRBJ1-4; size: .; D: .; V: TRBV4-1; CDR3: CASSRPGGGGNEKLFF; DNA: TGCGCCAGCAGCCGCCCTGGGGGGGGTGGGAATGAAAAACTGTTTTTT
J: TRBJ1-2; size: once; D: .; V: TRBV11-2; CDR3: CASSLNQGQGNYGYTF; DNA: TGTGCCAGCAGCTTAAATCAGGGGCAGGGTAACTATGGCTACACCTTC
J: TRBJ1-5; size: .; D: .; V: TRBV28; CDR3: CASSPGGSLKPQHF; DNA: TGTGCCAGCTCGCCGGGAGGGTCGCTAAAGCCCCAGCATTTT
J: TRBJ1-6; size: .; D: TRBD1; V: TRBV5-6; CDR3: CASSLGTGQNSPLHF; DNA: TGTGCCAGCAGCTTGGGGACAGGGCAAAATTCACCCCTCCACTTT
J: TRBJ1-6; size: once; D: .; V: TRBV18; CDR3: CASSLQTTSSPLHF; DNA: TGTGCCAGCTCACTCCAGACTACTTCTTCACCCCTCCACTTT
J: TRBJ2-1; size: .; D: TRBD2; V: TRBV6-4; CDR3: CASSDWSGGREQFF; DNA: TGTGCCAGCAGTGACTGGAGCGGGGGGCGCGAGCAGTTCTTC
J: TRBJ1-1; size: few; D: .; V: TRBV5-6; CDR3: CASSLEFSVITEAFF; DNA: TGTGCCAGCAGCTTGGAATTTTCGGTAATTACTGAAGCTTTCTTT
J: TRBJ2-7; size: .; D: TRBD1; V: TRBV9; CDR3: CASSDRDRGLYEQYF; DNA: TGTGCCAGCAGCGACCGGGACAGGGGGCTCTACGAGCAGTACTTC